In its sample, the clone carrying this T cell receptor (beta chain) was seen many times. Its cognate antigen is unknown. An end of the junction does not agree with germline; a read error may underlie this. This record belongs to a study of T cells after yellow fever vaccination. Study summary: The fractions with low cell numbers were processed using SMART-Seq v4 Ultra Low Input.

One entry per CDR3 protein, called by TCRdb with MiXCR from the 5' RACE reads. This repertoire shows 300,000 to 350,000 distinct CDR3 sequences, 3.5% to 4.5% found once; its top ten account for 15% to 20%. CDR3 length: 13 residues. Findings of the study overall: Most primary-vaccination clones reappeared after the booster (approximately 95% CD4, approximately 88% CD8). Across the CD4 and CD8 compartments, a small share of clonotypes was present in both.

The chain links TRBV12-3 or TRBV12-4 to TRBJ2-3; the D gene could be TRBD1 or TRBD2 (6 bases each). This clonotype originated in a man aged 18 to 35 who received the YFV17D yellow fever vaccine. The source material was PBMCs, sampled 15 days after the yellow fever booster vaccination. Here the CDR3 DNA reads TGTGCCAGCAGATGGGTTGGGGACGGGGGCCCCGATTTT. This gives the protein CASRWVGDGGPDF.